This TCR beta chain comes out of a study of Graves' ophthalmopathy and Graves' hyperthyroidism. In the study overall: Stable hyperthyroidism was defined by absence of ophthalmopathy within 18 months of follow-up. Study-wide results and limits: Ophthalmopathy was separated from stable hyperthyroidism by a 13-signature model with roughly 90% sensitivity and over 70% specificity. Sensitivity reached less than 71% and specificity about 73% when the model predicted ophthalmopathy progression.

Germline V gives CDR1 SGHTA, CDR2 FQGNSA. Trimming at V came to 3 bases and at J to 0 bases, leaving 7 bases not matched to a gene. This CDR3 region has 16 residues. Amplifying from RNA transcripts, the study obtained TCR beta CDR3 regions. First-round RT-PCR employed HTBI primers, with a second-round multiplex PCR after it. TCRdb redid the calling of the multiplex PCR reads with MiXCR, one entry per CDR3 protein. This table has over a million distinct CDR3 sequences, about 38% appearing once. Patients were left out if they had other autoimmune diseases, uncontrolled infections, pregnancy or lactation. In this sample, this clonotype turned up a few times. Its antigen is undetermined.

The gene calls are TRBV7-2 and TRBJ2-7; TRBD2 matches at 8 bases. Sequencing was carried out using peripheral blood or thyroid tissue (not recorded which). The clonotype comes from an adult man with Graves' hyperthyroidism. In DNA form, the CDR3 reads TGTGCCAGCAGCTTTCTAATCACTAGCGGCTCCTACGAGCAGTACTTC. Its protein product is CASSFLITSGSYEQYF.